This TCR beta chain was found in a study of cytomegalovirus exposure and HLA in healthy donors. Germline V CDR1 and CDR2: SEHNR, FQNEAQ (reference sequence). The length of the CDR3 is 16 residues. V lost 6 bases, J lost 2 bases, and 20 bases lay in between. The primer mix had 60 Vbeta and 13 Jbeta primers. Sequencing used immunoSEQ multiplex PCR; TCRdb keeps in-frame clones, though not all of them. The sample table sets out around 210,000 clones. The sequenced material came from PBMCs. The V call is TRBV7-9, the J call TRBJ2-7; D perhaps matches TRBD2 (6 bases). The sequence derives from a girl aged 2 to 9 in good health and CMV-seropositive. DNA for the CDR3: TGTGCCAGCAGTCCCGCGGGGTCGACTCGAACCTACGAGCAGTACTTC. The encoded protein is CASSPAGSTRTYEQYF.